This paragraph covers one T cell receptor beta chain sequence. The PCR employed 60 Vbeta primers together with 13 Jbeta primers. Libraries were prepared by immunoSEQ multiplex PCR; TCRdb keeps only in-frame clonotypes and omits some of them. This sample has under 200,000 clones; about 85% occur once, and the top ten carry more than 0.35%. These data belong to a study of cytomegalovirus exposure and HLA in healthy donors. Source material: PBMCs. The TCR sequence derives from a male donor in good health and CMV-seropositive.

CDR3 in amino acids: CASSQGGGYYENTIYF. CDR3 DNA: TGTGCCAGCAGCCAGGGGGGGGGCTATTATGAAAACACCATATATTTT. The V call is TRBV4-2, the J call TRBJ1-3; tentatively, D is TRBD1 (6 bases). Germline lookup yields CDR1 LGHNA and CDR2 YNFKEQ. The V gene lost 3 bases and the J gene lost 6 bases, with 18 bases spanning the gap. This CDR3 is built from 16 residues.